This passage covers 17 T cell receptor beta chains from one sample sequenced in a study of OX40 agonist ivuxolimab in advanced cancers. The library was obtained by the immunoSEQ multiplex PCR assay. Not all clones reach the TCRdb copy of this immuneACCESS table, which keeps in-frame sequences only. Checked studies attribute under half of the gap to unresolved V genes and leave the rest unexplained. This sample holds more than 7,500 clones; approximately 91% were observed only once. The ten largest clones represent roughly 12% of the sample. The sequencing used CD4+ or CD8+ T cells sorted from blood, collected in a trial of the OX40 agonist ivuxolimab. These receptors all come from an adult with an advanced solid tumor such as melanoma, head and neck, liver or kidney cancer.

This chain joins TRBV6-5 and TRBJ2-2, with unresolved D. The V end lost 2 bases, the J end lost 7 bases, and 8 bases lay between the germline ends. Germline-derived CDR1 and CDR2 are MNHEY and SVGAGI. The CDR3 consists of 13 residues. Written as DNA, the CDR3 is TGTGCCAGCAGTTACCGACGAGACGGGGAGCTGTTTTTT. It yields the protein CASSYRRDGELFF.

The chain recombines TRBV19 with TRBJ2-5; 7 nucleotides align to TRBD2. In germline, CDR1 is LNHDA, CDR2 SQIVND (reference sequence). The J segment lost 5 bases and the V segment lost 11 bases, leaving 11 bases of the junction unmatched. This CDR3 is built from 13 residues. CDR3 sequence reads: CASTGRGRETQYF. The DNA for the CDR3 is TGTGCCTCGACTGGGAGGGGCCGGGAGACCCAGTACTTC. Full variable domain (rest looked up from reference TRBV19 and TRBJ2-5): DGGITQSPKYLFRKEGQNVTLSCEQNLNHDAMYWYRQDPGQGLRLIYYSQIVNDFQKGDIAEGYSVSREKKESFPLTVTSAQKNPTAFYLCASTGRGRETQYFGPGTRLLVL.

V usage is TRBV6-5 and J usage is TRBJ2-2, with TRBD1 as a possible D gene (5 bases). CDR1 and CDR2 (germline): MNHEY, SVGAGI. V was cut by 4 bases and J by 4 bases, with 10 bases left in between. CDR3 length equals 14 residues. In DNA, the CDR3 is TGTGCCAGCAGTTCCATTGACAGCACCGGGGAGCTGTTTTTT. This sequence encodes CASSSIDSTGELFF.

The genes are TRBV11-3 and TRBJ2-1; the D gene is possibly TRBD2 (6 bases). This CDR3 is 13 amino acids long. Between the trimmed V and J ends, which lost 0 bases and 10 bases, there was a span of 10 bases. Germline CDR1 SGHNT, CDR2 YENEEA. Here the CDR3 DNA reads TGTGCCAGCAGCTTAGACTCACGGGGGGAGCAGTTCTTC. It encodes CASSLDSRGEQFF. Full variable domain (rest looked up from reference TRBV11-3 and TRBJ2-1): EAGVVQSPRYKIIEKKQPVAFWCNPISGHNTLYWYLQNLGQGPELLIRYENEEAVDDSQLPKDRFSAERLKGVDSTLKIQPAELGDSAVYLCASSLDSRGEQFFGPGTRLTVL.

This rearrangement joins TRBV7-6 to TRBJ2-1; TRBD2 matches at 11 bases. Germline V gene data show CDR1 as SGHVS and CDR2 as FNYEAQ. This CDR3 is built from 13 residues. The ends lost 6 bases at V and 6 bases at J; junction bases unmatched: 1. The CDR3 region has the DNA TGTGCCAGCAGACTAGCGGGGGCCAATGAGCAGTTCTTC. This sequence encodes CASRLAGANEQFF.

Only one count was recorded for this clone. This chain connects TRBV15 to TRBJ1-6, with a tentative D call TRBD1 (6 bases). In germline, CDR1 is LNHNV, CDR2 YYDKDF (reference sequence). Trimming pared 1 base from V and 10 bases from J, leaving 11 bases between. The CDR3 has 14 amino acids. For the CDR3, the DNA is TGTGCCACCAGCAGAGGGGGGACATCATCACCCCTCCACTTT. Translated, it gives CATSRGGTSSPLHF.

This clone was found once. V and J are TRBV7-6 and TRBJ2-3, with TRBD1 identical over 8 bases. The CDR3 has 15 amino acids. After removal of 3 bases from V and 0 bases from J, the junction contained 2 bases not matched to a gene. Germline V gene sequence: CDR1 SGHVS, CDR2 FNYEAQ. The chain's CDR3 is CASSFRGRSTDTQYF. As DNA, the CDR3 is TGTGCCAGCAGCTTCAGGGGGCGCAGCACAGATACGCAGTATTTT.

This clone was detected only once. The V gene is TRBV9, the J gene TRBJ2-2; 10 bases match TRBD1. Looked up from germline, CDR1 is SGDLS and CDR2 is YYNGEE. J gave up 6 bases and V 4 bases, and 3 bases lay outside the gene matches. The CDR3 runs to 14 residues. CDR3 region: CASSFGQGAGELFF. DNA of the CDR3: TGTGCCAGCAGCTTCGGACAGGGGGCCGGGGAGCTGTTTTTT.

Here the CDR3 DNA reads TGCGCCAGCACCACAAACCCCAGGGATGCCGGGGAGCTGTTTTTT. This gives the protein CASTTNPRDAGELFF. The V and J genes are TRBV10-2 and TRBJ2-2; perhaps TRBD1 as D (5 bases). Per the germline V gene, CDR1 is WSHSY and CDR2 is SAAADI. This CDR3 is 15 amino acids long. V dropped 7 bases and J dropped 6 bases, with 18 bases sitting between them.

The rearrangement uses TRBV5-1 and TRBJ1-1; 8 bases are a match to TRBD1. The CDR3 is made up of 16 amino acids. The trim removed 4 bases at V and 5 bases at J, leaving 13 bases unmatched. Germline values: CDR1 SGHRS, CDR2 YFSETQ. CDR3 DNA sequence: TGCGCCAGCAGCCCAACGCCGACAGGGGCTCGTACTGAAGCTTTCTTT. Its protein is CASSPTPTGARTEAFF.

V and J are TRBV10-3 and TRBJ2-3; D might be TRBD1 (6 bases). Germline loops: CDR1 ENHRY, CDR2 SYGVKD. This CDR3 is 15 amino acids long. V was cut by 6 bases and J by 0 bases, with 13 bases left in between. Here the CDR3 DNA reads TGTGCCATCAGGGGGACACAGGCTAGCACAGATACGCAGTATTTT. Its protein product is CAIRGTQASTDTQYF.

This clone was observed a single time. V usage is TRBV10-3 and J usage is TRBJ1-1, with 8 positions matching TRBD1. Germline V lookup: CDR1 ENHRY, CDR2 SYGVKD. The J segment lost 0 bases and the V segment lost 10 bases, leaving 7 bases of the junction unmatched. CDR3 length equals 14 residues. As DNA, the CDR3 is TGTGCCACCCGACAGGGGAGGATGAACACTGAAGCTTTCTTT. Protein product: CATRQGRMNTEAFF.

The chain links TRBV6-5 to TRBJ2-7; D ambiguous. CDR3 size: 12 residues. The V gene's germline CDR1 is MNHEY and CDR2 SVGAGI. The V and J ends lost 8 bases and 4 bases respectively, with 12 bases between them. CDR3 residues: CASPFNGYEQYF. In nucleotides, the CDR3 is TGTGCCAGCCCCTTTAATGGGTACGAGCAGTACTTC.

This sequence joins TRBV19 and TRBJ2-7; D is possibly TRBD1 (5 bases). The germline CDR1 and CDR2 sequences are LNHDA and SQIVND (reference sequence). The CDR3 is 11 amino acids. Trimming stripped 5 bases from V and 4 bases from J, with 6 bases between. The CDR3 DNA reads TGTGCCAGTAGTGGGGCATACGAGCAGTACTTC. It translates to CASSGAYEQYF. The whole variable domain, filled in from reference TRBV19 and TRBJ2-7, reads DGGITQSPKYLFRKEGQNVTLSCEQNLNHDAMYWYRQDPGQGLRLIYYSQIVNDFQKGDIAEGYSVSREKKESFPLTVTSAQKNPTAFYLCASSGAYEQYFGPGTRLTVT.

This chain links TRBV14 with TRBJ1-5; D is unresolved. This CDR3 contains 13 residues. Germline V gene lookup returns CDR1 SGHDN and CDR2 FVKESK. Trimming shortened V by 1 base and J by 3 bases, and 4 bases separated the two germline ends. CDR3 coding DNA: TGTGCCAGCAGCCAAGTCTCCAATCAGCCCCAGCATTTT. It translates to CASSQVSNQPQHF. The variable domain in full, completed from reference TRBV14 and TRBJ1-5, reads EAGVTQFPSHSVIEKGQTVTLRCDPISGHDNLYWYRRVMGKEIKFLLHFVKESKQDESGMPNNRFLAERTGGTYSTLKVQPAELEDSGVYFCASSQVSNQPQHFGDGTRLSIL.

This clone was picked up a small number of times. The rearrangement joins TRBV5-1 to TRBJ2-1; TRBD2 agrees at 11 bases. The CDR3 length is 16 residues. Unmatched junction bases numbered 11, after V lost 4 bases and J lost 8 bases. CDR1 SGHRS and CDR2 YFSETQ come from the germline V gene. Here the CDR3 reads CASSQKPSGGWDEQFF. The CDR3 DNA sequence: TGCGCCAGCAGCCAAAAACCTAGCGGGGGGTGGGATGAGCAGTTCTTC.

The CDR3 here is CASRGRPEAFF. CDR3 nucleotide sequence: TGTGCCAGCAGGGGGCGACCTGAAGCTTTCTTT. The chain employs TRBV28 and TRBJ1-1, with D perhaps matching TRBD1 (5 bases). The CDR3 covers 11 residues. Germline values: CDR1 MDHEN, CDR2 SYDVKM. V dropped 6 bases and J dropped 6 bases, with 8 bases sitting between them. The full variable domain, its missing parts supplied by reference TRBV28 and TRBJ1-1, is DVKVTQSSRYLVKRTGEKVFLECVQDMDHENMFWYRQDPGLGLRLIYFSYDVKMKEKGDIPEGYSVSREKKERFSLILESASTNQTSMYLCASRGRPEAFFGQGTRLTVV.